A selection of T cell receptor beta chains follows, all from one sample in a study of T cell changes during pregnancy in multiple sclerosis. Profiled with immunoSEQ multiplex PCR; TCRdb holds only in-frame clones, not every one. The table has 35,000 to 40,000 clones, about 92% seen once; the top ten hold roughly 5%. Source: CD8+ T cells from peripheral blood mononuclear cells, taken in the third trimester of pregnancy. These receptors were obtained from a female donor with multiple sclerosis, enrolled in a pregnancy study. CDR3s include the opening cysteine and the closing phenylalanine or tryptophan. The D gene is left open where the match is weak. Clone size is shown for a subset of rows, as once, few, many or a class of expanded clone.

size,D,V,J,CDR3,DNA
NA,TRBD1,TRBV7-2,TRBJ2-2,CASSKGQGNTGELFF,TGTGCCAGCAGCAAGGGACAGGGGAACACCGGGGAGCTGTTTTTT
NA,TRBD1,TRBV7-9,TRBJ2-1,CASSPPTGGSYNEQFF,TGTGCCAGCAGCCCCCCCACAGGGGGCTCCTACAATGAGCAGTTCTTC
NA,NA,TRBV7-9,TRBJ2-2,CASSLTAGATGELFF,TGTGCCAGCAGCTTAACGGCAGGGGCCACCGGGGAGCTGTTTTTT
once,TRBD2,TRBV16,TRBJ2-1,CASSQSIGLAGVSNEQFF,TGTGCCAGCAGCCAATCGATAGGACTAGCGGGAGTAAGTAATGAGCAGTTCTTC
NA,TRBD2,TRBV15,TRBJ2-1,CATSGPRLAYNEQFF,TGTGCCACATCAGGCCCGAGACTAGCATACAATGAGCAGTTCTTC
NA,TRBD1,TRBV7-9,TRBJ1-6,CASSLADGQGVSPLHF,TGTGCCAGCAGCTTAGCCGATGGACAGGGGGTTTCACCCCTCCACTTT
NA,TRBD2,TRBV6-4,TRBJ2-1,CASSDVSGSNEQFF,TGTGCCAGCAGTGACGTTAGCGGGAGTAATGAGCAGTTCTTC
NA,NA,TRBV5-4,TRBJ1-1,CASSLANTEAFF,TGTGCCAGCAGCTTAGCAAACACTGAAGCTTTCTTT
NA,NA,TRBV21-1,TRBJ2-7,CASSKAGTWQDSYEQYF,TGTGCCAGCAGCAAAGCCGGTACGTGGCAGGACTCCTACGAGCAGTACTTC
NA,NA,TRBV11-2,TRBJ1-4,CASSLGRSGEKLFF,TGTGCCAGCAGCTTAGGCCGGAGTGGTGAAAAACTGTTTTTT
NA,NA,TRBV13,TRBJ2-3,CASSLQESGSTDTQYF,TGTGCCAGCAGCTTACAGGAATCGGGATCTACAGATACGCAGTATTTT
NA,TRBD1,TRBV30,TRBJ2-2,CAWGTRPQGDTGELFF,TGTGCCTGGGGGACCCGGCCACAGGGGGACACCGGGGAGCTGTTTTTT
NA,NA,TRBV6-6,TRBJ1-2,CASSPWGQAYGYTF,TGTGCCAGCAGCCCTTGGGGGCAGGCCTATGGCTACACCTTC
once,NA,TRBV19,TRBJ1-1,CASSIARVNTEAFF,TGTGCCAGTAGTATAGCCAGGGTGAACACTGAAGCTTTCTTT
NA,NA,TRBV4-2,TRBJ2-1,CASSQDWANSYNEQFF,TGTGCCAGCAGCCAAGATTGGGCAAACTCCTACAATGAGCAGTTCTTC
NA,TRBD2,TRBV28,TRBJ2-1,CASSPGLAGQNEQFF,TGTGCCAGCAGTCCGGGACTAGCGGGCCAAAATGAGCAGTTCTTC
NA,NA,TRBV27,TRBJ1-1,CASSSPSSGTEAFF,TGTGCCAGCAGTTCCCCAAGTTCGGGAACTGAAGCTTTCTTT
NA,TRBD1,TRBV4-3,TRBJ2-1,CASSQSGGGSYNEQFF,TGCGCCAGCAGCCAATCAGGGGGCGGGTCCTACAATGAGCAGTTCTTC
NA,TRBD1,TRBV4-1,TRBJ2-7,CASSQVPGQHSYEQYF,TGCGCCAGCAGCCAAGTTCCGGGACAGCACTCCTACGAGCAGTACTTC
NA,NA,TRBV6-4,TRBJ2-1,CASSDFASNEQFF,TGTGCCAGCAGTGACTTTGCGTCCAATGAGCAGTTCTTC
NA,TRBD2,TRBV11-2,TRBJ2-7,CASSLGPAGEFYEQYF,TGTGCCAGCAGCTTAGGTCCGGCGGGAGAGTTCTACGAGCAGTACTTC
NA,TRBD1,TRBV11-2,TRBJ2-2,CASSSLRDRNFKTGELFF,TGTGCCAGCAGCAGCCTCCGGGACAGGAATTTTAAGACCGGGGAGCTGTTTTTT
NA,NA,TRBV6-1,TRBJ1-5,CASSEARADQPQHF,TGTGCCAGCAGTGAAGCCAGGGCCGATCAGCCCCAGCATTTT
NA,TRBD1,TRBV25-1,TRBJ2-7,CASSDGQGNEYEQYF,TGTGCCAGCAGTGACGGACAGGGGAACGAATACGAGCAGTACTTC
NA,TRBD2,TRBV7-6,TRBJ2-1,CASSLVAGGNEQFF,TGTGCCAGCAGCTTAGTAGCGGGAGGTAATGAGCAGTTCTTC
once,TRBD2,TRBV5-1,TRBJ2-1,CASSLEGSGSSYNEQFF,TGCGCCAGCAGCTTGGAAGGCAGCGGGAGCTCCTACAATGAGCAGTTCTTC
NA,NA,TRBV5-1,TRBJ2-2,CASRTGNTGELFF,TGCGCCAGCAGGACAGGAAACACCGGGGAGCTGTTTTTT
NA,NA,TRBV7-9,TRBJ2-1,CASLGRGFPYNEQFF,TGTGCCAGCCTCGGACGGGGTTTTCCCTACAATGAGCAGTTCTTC
NA,TRBD1,TRBV5-6,TRBJ1-1,CASSLVATGSSEAFF,TGTGCCAGCAGCTTGGTGGCGACAGGGAGTAGTGAAGCTTTCTTT
few,NA,TRBV29-1,TRBJ1-1,CSVDQQLAWDTEAFF,TGCAGCGTTGATCAACAGTTAGCGTGGGACACTGAAGCTTTCTTT
NA,NA,TRBV4-1,TRBJ2-7,CASSQGPGTYEQYF,TGCGCCAGCAGCCAAGGTCCAGGAACCTACGAGCAGTACTTC
NA,NA,TRBV5-1,TRBJ2-1,CASSYRTAYNEQFF,TGCGCCAGCAGCTATAGGACAGCCTACAATGAGCAGTTCTTC
NA,TRBD2,TRBV25-1,TRBJ2-3,CASSDFLAGEWIDTQYF,TGTGCCAGCAGTGATTTCCTAGCGGGCGAGTGGATAGATACGCAGTATTTT
NA,NA,TRBV16,TRBJ1-1,CASSQPQGTEAFF,TGTGCCAGCAGCCAACCACAGGGAACTGAAGCTTTCTTT
NA,NA,TRBV7-2,TRBJ2-1,CASRSGTSSYNEQFF,TGTGCCAGCAGATCCGGGACATCATCCTACAATGAGCAGTTCTTC
NA,NA,TRBV4-2,TRBJ2-1,CASSQEISASSYNEQFF,TGTGCCAGCAGCCAAGAGATTTCTGCCAGCTCCTACAATGAGCAGTTCTTC